This TCR beta chain is from a study of beta chain features in type 1 diabetes. Study-wide results and caveats: When Type 1 diabetes patients were examined, their TCRB CDR3s proved moderately but significantly shorter in all four CD4+ subsets. The influence of HLA type on TCRB rearrangement stayed undetermined.

CD4+ naive, central memory, regulatory and stem cell-like memory cells were sorted via CD45RO/CCR7/CD25/CD127/CD95/CD27. Each sorted fraction was over 98% pure. This clone was detected only a few times. The target antigen is unknown. The whole isolated RNA underwent reverse transcription, so sequencing captured expressed TCRB transcripts. Naive, central memory and regulatory T cell samples produced a mean of approximately 3.5 million reads. Assay used: immunoSEQ multiplex PCR; TCRdb lists only in-frame clones, some missing. The sample includes hundreds of thousands of clones, about 15% of them seen just once. Germline values: CDR1 SNHLY, CDR2 FYNNEI. With 2 bases removed from V and 7 bases from J, the gap between germline ends came to 15 bases. This CDR3 has 15 amino acids.

The TCR comes from a man between 18 and 29 years old with type 1 diabetes. Sequenced sample: naive CD4+ T cells from blood. The chain couples TRBV2 to TRBJ1-5; D is unresolved. Here the CDR3 DNA reads TGTGCCAGCAGTGAAATGTCGGGGTGGGAACAGCCCCAGCATTTT. Protein sequence: CASSEMSGWEQPQHF.